The next 13 T cell receptor beta chains were all read from a single sample in a study of blood T cells in healthy people across ages. Together with a sample-barcoded 5' primer, a J-beta primer mix was included in a second PCR lasting about 7 to 11 cycles. TCRdb re-derived calls from the 5' RACE reads in MiXCR, one entry per CDR3 protein. This sample has 850,000 or so distinct CDR3 sequences, with 25% to 35% found just once. The specimen was blood. The source is an elderly woman in good health.

Points on this clonotype: Given a much more abundant clone one base away, this may be a read error. The CDR3 carries no conserved terminal phenylalanine or tryptophan, so it likely arises from a read error. This chain uses TRBV12-3 or TRBV12-4 with TRBJ1-5; 8 positions match TRBD1. V gave up 3 bases and J gave up 5 bases; unmatched junction bases: 6. The CDR3 is made up of 15 amino acids. The CDR3 nucleotides are TGTGCCAGCAGTTTGGCAGGGGGCAGTGATCAGCCCCAGCATGTT. Translated, it gives CASSLAGGSDQPQHV.

This clonotype was recorded many times. V usage is TRBV7-9 and J usage is TRBJ2-3; 7 bases agree with TRBD1. The V gene end was trimmed by 1 base and the J gene end by 2 bases; junction bases not matched to a gene: 6. The CDR3 totals 16 residues. Germline loops: CDR1 SEHNR, CDR2 FQNEAQ (reference sequence). The DNA of the CDR3 is TGTGCCAGCAGCTTAGTCGAGACAGGGTACACAGATACGCAGTATTTT. It codes for CASSLVETGYTDTQYF. The variable domain in full, with the rest retrieved from reference TRBV7-9 and TRBJ2-3, is DTGVSQNPRHKITKRGQNVTFRCDPISEHNRLYWYRQTLGQGPEFLTYFQNEAQLEKSRLLSDRFSAERPKGSFSTLEIQRTEQGDSAMYLCASSLVETGYTDTQYFGPGTRLTVL.

This clonotype showed up many times. The genes are TRBV12-3 or TRBV12-4 and TRBJ1-2; D remains unclear. Trimming took off 0 bases at V and 5 bases at J, with 7 bases between the two ends. This CDR3 contains 13 residues. The CDR3 sequence: CASSLAQTYGYTF. CDR3 bases: TGTGCCAGCAGTTTAGCACAGACTTATGGCTACACCTTC.

In this sample, this clonotype turned up many times. This chain connects TRBV7-9 to TRBJ1-5; TRBD1 is a possible D gene (6 bases). V lost 1 base to trimming and J lost 2 bases, with 15 bases between them. The germline V gene encodes CDR1 SEHNR and CDR2 FQNEAQ (reference sequence). CDR3 length: 17 amino acids. The DNA of the CDR3 is TGTGCCAGCAGCTTAGGAAGGGCAGGGGCAGGCAATCAGCCCCAGCATTTT. It codes for CASSLGRAGAGNQPQHF.

To note about this clonotype: A junction end diverges from the germline sequence, so it may reflect a read error. V and J are TRBV20-1 and TRBJ1-4, with TRBD1 identical over 7 bases. The CDR3 runs to 16 residues. CDR1 is DFQATT, CDR2 SNEGSKA, per germline (reference sequence). The CDR3 loop reads CGARSRPGQPNEKLFF. The CDR3 coding sequence is TGCGGTGCTAGATCCCGACCGGGACAGCCTAATGAAAAACTGTTTTTT.

This clonotype was detected ten times or more. This chain joins TRBV28 and TRBJ2-1; no clear D gene. Trimming cost V 2 bases and J 4 bases, with 12 bases left between them. Germline V gives CDR1 MDHEN, CDR2 SYDVKM. The CDR3 length is 15 residues. The DNA for the CDR3 is TGTGCCAGCAGTTTAGTTAACGCAGCTTACAATGAGCAGTTCTTC. Protein sequence: CASSLVNAAYNEQFF.

This clonotype was seen at least ten times. The V and J genes are TRBV12-3 or TRBV12-4 and TRBJ2-4, with TRBD2 as a possible D gene (6 bases). The V end lost 3 bases, the J end lost 1 base, and 13 bases lay between the germline ends. The CDR3 runs to 16 residues. CDR3 DNA sequence: TGTGCCAGCAGTTTTCCTGTTCGGGGGGCCAAAAACATTCAGTACTTC. Its protein product is CASSFPVRGAKNIQYF.

Many counts were recorded for this clonotype. Compared with germline, one end of the junction differs, possibly owing to a read error. The chain couples TRBV7-7 to TRBJ2-5; D may be TRBD1 or TRBD2 (6 bases each). Germline loops: CDR1 SSHAT, CDR2 FNYEAQ (reference sequence). The CDR3 has 16 amino acids. CDR3 DNA: TGTGCTAGCAGCCCCTTGGGCGGGACAATCCAAGAGACCCAGTACTTC. It yields the protein CASSPLGGTIQETQYF.

The chain employs TRBV5-6 and TRBJ1-2; D is ambiguous. The CDR3 has 13 amino acids. Germline CDR1 SGHDT, CDR2 YYEEEE. With 5 bases removed from V and 2 bases from J, the gap between germline ends came to 10 bases. In DNA form, the CDR3 reads TGTGCCAGCAGGATGAGCATGAACTATGGCTACACCTTC. This translates into CASRMSMNYGYTF.

J is TRBJ2-2 and V is TRBV20-1, with D possibly matching TRBD1 (6 bases). The V end lost 5 bases, the J end lost 6 bases, and 10 bases lay between the germline ends. Germline V gene data show CDR1 as DFQATT and CDR2 as SNEGSKA (reference sequence). The CDR3 length is 12 residues. The CDR3 spells CSALGGSGELFF. In nucleotides, the CDR3 is TGCAGTGCTCTAGGGGGATCCGGGGAGCTGTTTTTT.

This clonotype appeared a few times. V is TRBV5-1 and J is TRBJ2-7, with 9 bases matching TRBD2. The junction had 15 bases not matched to a gene; V was cut back by 4 bases and J by 7 bases. Germline V lookup: CDR1 SGHRS, CDR2 YFSETQ. This CDR3 region has 16 residues. For the CDR3, the DNA is TGCGCCAGCAGCCCCGGCCGGGCTAGCGGGGTCCATGAGCAGTACTTC. Protein sequence: CASSPGRASGVHEQYF.

The CDR3 here is CASSYSPFTGTGESRQETQFF. CDR3 sequence (DNA): TGTGCCAGCAGTTACTCTCCTTTTACCGGGACAGGGGAATCGAGGCAAGAGACCCAGTTCTTC. The chain combines TRBV6-5 with TRBJ2-5, with 10 bases lining up with TRBD1. The J call may be mistaken, given a closer DNA end match to TRBJ2-1. The CDR3 sequence is 21 residues long. Germline V gene data show CDR1 as MNHEY and CDR2 as SVGAGI.

The chain employs TRBV20-1 and TRBJ2-3, with unresolved D. V lost 5 bases and J 2 bases, leaving 11 bases between the germline ends. This CDR3 has 13 residues. Germline V lookup: CDR1 DFQATT, CDR2 SNEGSKA (reference sequence). DNA of the CDR3: TGCAGTGCTCCGGAGAAGAACACAGATACGCAGTATTTT. It translates to CSAPEKNTDTQYF.